One and the same sample provided the 31 T cell receptor beta chains below, sequenced in a study of cytomegalovirus exposure and HLA in healthy donors. Primers for the PCR totalled 60 Vbeta and 13 Jbeta. This table comes from immunoSEQ multiplex PCR, and its TCRdb copy is limited to in-frame clones, with some not included. The sample has approximately 70,000 clones; around 70% are singletons. Sequenced material: PBMCs. All receptors come from a human donor in good health.

The genes are TRBV7-9 and TRBJ2-1, with D maybe TRBD2 (5 bases). The CDR3 length is 16 residues. Between the trimmed V and J ends, which lost 0 bases and 0 bases, there was a span of 9 bases. CDR1 SEHNR and CDR2 FQNEAQ come from the germline V gene (reference sequence). For the CDR3, the DNA is TGTGCCAGCAGCTTAGCCCCCACTAGCTCCTACAATGAGCAGTTCTTC. Residues: CASSLAPTSSYNEQFF.

This chain's CDR3 is CASSSPSSGRSYEQYF. CDR3 nucleotides: TGTGCCAGCAGTTCCCCTTCTAGCGGGAGGTCCTACGAGCAGTACTTC. The J gene is TRBJ2-7, the V gene TRBV27; TRBD2 matches 11 bases. Germline CDR1 is MNHEY and CDR2 is SMNVEV (reference sequence). V dropped 4 bases and J dropped 1; count of bases not matched to a gene: 6. The CDR3 is made up of 16 amino acids.

The rearrangement joins TRBV29-1 to TRBJ2-1; 8 bases map to TRBD1. The CDR3 covers 13 residues. V trimming: 0 bases; J trimming: 10 bases; junction bases outside the gene matches: 5. Germline V gene lookup returns CDR1 SQVTM and CDR2 ANQGSEA. The CDR3 region is CSVEDRGRWEQFF. CDR3 nucleotide sequence: TGCAGCGTTGAAGACAGGGGGCGATGGGAGCAGTTCTTC.

This chain uses TRBV7-8 with TRBJ1-4; 8 bases fit TRBD1. Germline CDR1 and CDR2: SGHVS and FQNEAQ. CDR3 length: 14 residues. Losses at the gene ends were 6 bases for V and 5 bases for J; bases not matched to a gene: 5. Here the CDR3 reads CASSRNRGNEKLFF. The CDR3 DNA reads TGTGCCAGCAGTCGTAACAGGGGGAATGAAAAACTGTTTTTT.

This clone was observed once. The CDR3 DNA reads TGTGCCAGCAGCTGGGAGCGGGCTGTCTACAATGAGCAGTTCTTC. It specifies CASSWERAVYNEQFF. This chain links TRBV7-3 with TRBJ2-1, with D tentatively TRBD2 (6 bases). V was shortened by 4 bases and J by 3 bases, with 13 bases between the two germline ends. This CDR3 spans 15 amino acids. The germline V gene has CDR1 SGHTA and CDR2 FQGTGA.

This rearrangement joins TRBV5-4 to TRBJ2-5, with a tentative D call TRBD2 (6 bases). CDR1 is SGHNT, CDR2 YYREEE, per germline (reference sequence). CDR3 size: 14 residues. V lost 0 bases and J lost 5, with 11 bases in between. As DNA, the CDR3 is TGTGCCAGCAGCTTGGGGGGGGTAGATGAGACCCAGTACTTC. Translated, it gives CASSLGGVDETQYF.

V and J are TRBV7-2 and TRBJ2-7, with 7 bases fitting TRBD2. V shed 7 bases and J 3 bases; nucleotides not matched to a gene: 9. There are 14 residues in the CDR3. Germline assignment: CDR1 SGHTA and CDR2 FQGNSA. CDR3 bases: TGTGCCAGCAACGAAGGGACTACTTACTACGAGCAGTACTTC. This translates into CASNEGTTYYEQYF.

CDR3 nucleotide sequence: TGCGCCAGCAGCCCCGGGACAGCGTATGGCTACACCTTC. It is translated as CASSPGTAYGYTF. The chain employs TRBV10-1 and TRBJ1-2; 7 bases match TRBD1. Germline V lookup: CDR1 WNHNN, CDR2 SYGVQD (reference sequence). The trim removed 6 bases at V and 5 bases at J, leaving 6 bases unmatched. The CDR3 runs to 13 residues.

The chain links TRBV7-3 to TRBJ1-2, with D possibly matching TRBD1 (6 bases). The V gene's germline CDR1 is SGHTA and CDR2 FQGTGA. This CDR3 spans 11 amino acids. With 5 bases removed from V and 10 bases from J, the gap between germline ends came to 11 bases. CDR3 DNA sequence: TGTGCCAGCAGCGAAGGGGGGGACTACACCTTC. The encoded protein is CASSEGGDYTF.

The chain couples TRBV5-1 to TRBJ2-1; 11 bases map to TRBD2. Germline values: CDR1 SGHRS, CDR2 YFSETQ. V was pared by 0 bases and J by 6 bases, with 2 bases of the junction left unmatched. This CDR3 comprises 15 residues. This CDR3 reads CASSLALAGGNEQFF. The CDR3 nucleotides read TGCGCCAGCAGCTTGGCTCTAGCGGGAGGCAATGAGCAGTTCTTC.

This clone was recorded a few times. The chain combines TRBV4-2 with TRBJ2-5, with TRBD2 matching 8 bases. This CDR3 has 17 residues. CDR1 and CDR2 (germline): LGHNA, YNFKEQ. V lost 2 bases and J lost 1; bases outside the gene matches: 9. The CDR3, as DNA: TGTGCCAGCAGCCAATCGCCGAGCGGGAGTGCCCAAGAGACCCAGTACTTC. It is translated as CASSQSPSGSAQETQYF.

The chain is built from TRBV28 and TRBJ1-4; maybe TRBD1 (5 bases). The CDR3 has 17 amino acids. V gave up 4 bases and J gave up 3 bases, with 18 bases separating them. Germline V gene data show CDR1 as MDHEN and CDR2 as SYDVKM. The CDR3 is CASSSLTGPMANEKLFF. CDR3 in DNA: TGTGCCAGCAGTTCGCTAACAGGCCCCATGGCTAATGAAAAACTGTTTTTT. Supplemented by reference TRBV28 and TRBJ1-4, the full variable domain reads DVKVTQSSRYLVKRTGEKVFLECVQDMDHENMFWYRQDPGLGLRLIYFSYDVKMKEKGDIPEGYSVSREKKERFSLILESASTNQTSMYLCASSSLTGPMANEKLFFGSGTQLSVL.

This chain links TRBV28 with TRBJ1-1, with no clear D. V was trimmed by 7 bases and J by 6 bases, leaving 12 bases between them. Germline V CDR1 and CDR2: MDHEN, SYDVKM. The CDR3 covers 12 residues. The CDR3 DNA reads as TGTGCCAGCACTTCGAGGGCCTCTGAAGCTTTCTTT. This encodes CASTSRASEAFF.

This clone was observed a handful of times. The V call is TRBV28, the J call TRBJ1-3, with TRBD1 matching over 7 bases. Germline V CDR1 and CDR2: MDHEN, SYDVKM. V trimming: 6 bases; J trimming: 7 bases; junction bases outside the gene matches: 15. This CDR3 is 16 amino acids long. Here the CDR3 DNA reads TGTGCCAGCAGCCCCAGAAAAGGGGGCAGATGGAACACCATATATTTT. Its protein is CASSPRKGGRWNTIYF.

The CDR3 protein is CASSPHRDMSTYEQYF. In nucleotides, the CDR3 is TGTGCCAGCAGTCCTCATCGGGACATGAGCACCTACGAGCAGTACTTC. The V and J genes are TRBV6-6 and TRBJ2-7; possibly TRBD1 for D (6 bases). V was pared by 5 bases and J by 2 bases, with 19 bases between. Germline values: CDR1 MNHNY, CDR2 SVGAGI (reference sequence). The CDR3 runs to 16 residues.

The V call is TRBV6-1, the J call TRBJ2-3; the match to TRBD2 covers 9 bases. Germline V CDR1 and CDR2: MNHNS, SASEGT. The CDR3 runs 15 residues. The ends lost 8 bases at V and 8 bases at J; junction bases unmatched: 14. The CDR3 loop reads CASGGIAGAASTQYF. The CDR3 nucleotides read TGTGCCAGCGGGGGGATAGCGGGAGCGGCGAGTACGCAGTATTTT.

This clone was seen a few times. The CDR3 region is CASSQVPGGSNQPQHF. CDR3 nucleotides: TGTGCCAGCAGCCAAGTCCCTGGGGGGAGCAATCAGCCCCAGCATTTT. V and J are TRBV4-2 and TRBJ1-5; D is perhaps TRBD1 (5 bases). The CDR3 totals 16 residues. CDR1 and CDR2 (germline): LGHNA, YNFKEQ. Trimming took off 1 base at V and 1 base at J, with 11 bases between the two ends.

The chain carries TRBV7-2 and TRBJ2-1; no definite D call. V lost 2 bases to trimming and J lost 0 bases, with 8 bases between them. The CDR3 length is 15 residues. Germline CDR1 and CDR2: SGHTA and FQGNSA. CDR3 region: CASSLWSGSYNEQFF. DNA for the CDR3: TGTGCCAGCAGCTTATGGTCAGGCTCCTACAATGAGCAGTTCTTC.

This clone was seen only a few times. This chain uses TRBV29-1 with TRBJ1-2; D remains ambiguous. Germline CDR1 and CDR2: SQVTM and ANQGSEA. The CDR3 has 9 amino acids. Trimming stripped 6 bases from V and 7 bases from J, with 6 bases between. CDR3 DNA sequence: TGCAGCGTCGCAGGTGGCTACACCTTC. Translating it yields CSVAGGYTF. Looking up the rest from reference TRBV29-1 and TRBJ1-2 gives the full variable domain: SAVISQKPSRDICQRGTSLTIQCQVDSQVTMMFWYRQQPGQSLTLIATANQGSEATYESGFVIDKFPISRPNLTFSTLTVSNMSPEDSSIYLCSVAGGYTFGSGTRLTVV.

The chain recombines TRBV28 with TRBJ2-3; D is unresolved. The CDR3 is made up of 14 amino acids. In germline, CDR1 is MDHEN, CDR2 SYDVKM. V lost 3 bases, J lost 5 bases, and 12 bases lay in between. The CDR3 spells CASSFYRTGDTQYF. The CDR3 DNA reads TGTGCCAGCAGTTTCTACCGAACGGGAGATACGCAGTATTTT. Filled out from reference TRBV28 and TRBJ2-3, the complete variable domain reads DVKVTQSSRYLVKRTGEKVFLECVQDMDHENMFWYRQDPGLGLRLIYFSYDVKMKEKGDIPEGYSVSREKKERFSLILESASTNQTSMYLCASSFYRTGDTQYFGPGTRLTVL.

The chain employs TRBV15 and TRBJ1-5; perhaps TRBD1 as D (6 bases). This CDR3 has 20 residues. V lost 7 bases, J lost 0 bases, and 28 bases lay in between. Germline CDR1 reads LNHNV; CDR2 reads YYDKDF (reference sequence). The CDR3 sequence: CATNELFFRQAQYSNQPQHF. CDR3 nucleotides: TGTGCCACCAACGAACTTTTCTTCCGACAGGCCCAGTATAGCAATCAGCCCCAGCATTTT.

The V call is TRBV5-4, the J call TRBJ2-7, with D possibly TRBD1 on 6 matching bases. In germline, CDR1 is SGHNT, CDR2 YYREEE (reference sequence). This CDR3 contains 13 residues. Trimming left V 5 bases short and J 7 bases short, with 16 bases between. As DNA, the CDR3 is TGTGCCAGCAGGATACAGGGTGCTGGGGAGCAGTACTTC. This sequence encodes CASRIQGAGEQYF.

This sequence joins TRBV6-5 and TRBJ2-7, with 9 bases lining up with TRBD1. The V segment lost 4 bases and the J segment 2 bases; nucleotides outside the gene matches: 6. CDR1 MNHEY and CDR2 SVGAGI come from the germline V gene. The CDR3 loop spans 15 amino acids. CDR3 sequence: CASSSTRTGAYEQYF. Written as DNA, the CDR3 is TGTGCCAGCAGTTCGACTCGGACAGGGGCCTACGAGCAGTACTTC.

The rearrangement joins TRBV6-1 to TRBJ2-7; 8 bases map to TRBD1. Germline CDR1 MNHNS, CDR2 SASEGT. The CDR3 loop spans 15 amino acids. The V and J ends lost 2 bases and 2 bases, in that order; junction bases with no gene match: 5. Here the CDR3 DNA reads TGTGCCAGCAGTGAAAGGGGGACAGGAGCCTACGAGCAGTACTTC. It specifies CASSERGTGAYEQYF.

V gene TRBV5-1 combines with J gene TRBJ2-2, with 7 positions matching TRBD1. With V trimmed by 3 bases and J by 1 base, 0 bases remained unmatched. Germline CDR1 SGHRS, CDR2 YFSETQ. The CDR3 is 14 residues long. CDR3 residues: CASSWDRNTGELFF. The CDR3 coding sequence is TGCGCCAGCAGCTGGGACAGGAACACCGGGGAGCTGTTTTTT.

This clone has only a few counts. The chain employs TRBV7-9 and TRBJ2-3, with TRBD2 matching over 12 bases. CDR1 and CDR2 from the germline V gene are SEHNR and FQNEAQ (reference sequence). There are 16 residues in the CDR3. J was trimmed by 0 bases and V by 5 bases; bases with no gene match: 3. CDR3 residues: CASSQGTSGSTDTQYF. The CDR3 coding sequence is TGTGCCAGCAGCCAGGGGACTAGCGGGAGCACAGATACGCAGTATTTT.

DNA of the CDR3: TGTGCCAGCAGCTCTGGGGGACTAGCAGATACGCAGTATTTT. This translates into CASSSGGLADTQYF. The V and J genes are TRBV5-8 and TRBJ2-3; 8 positions match TRBD2. Germline V gives CDR1 SGHTS, CDR2 YDEGEE. The CDR3 sequence is 14 residues long. Germline trimming cut 3 bases from V and 4 bases from J; bases unmatched to any gene: 4.

This clone has just one count. This chain joins TRBV7-9 and TRBJ1-1, with D hard to call. Trimming left V 5 bases short and J 4 bases short, with 11 bases between. The germline V gene encodes CDR1 SEHNR and CDR2 FQNEAQ (reference sequence). The CDR3 runs 13 residues. The CDR3 sequence is CASSPREGTEAFF. The CDR3 bases are TGTGCCAGCAGCCCAAGGGAGGGCACTGAAGCTTTCTTT. The full variable domain, rest sourced from reference TRBV7-9 and TRBJ1-1, is DTGVSQNPRHKITKRGQNVTFRCDPISEHNRLYWYRQTLGQGPEFLTYFQNEAQLEKSRLLSDRFSAERPKGSFSTLEIQRTEQGDSAMYLCASSPREGTEAFFGQGTRLTVV.

The chain joins TRBV30 to TRBJ2-5; the D is unclear. Trimming took off 1 base at V and 1 base at J, with 7 bases between the two ends. CDR1 and CDR2 from the germline V gene are GTSNPN and SVGIG (reference sequence). The CDR3 contains 13 residues. The CDR3 bases are TGTGCCTGGAGTGAACTGATCCAAGAGACCCAGTACTTC. This translates into CAWSELIQETQYF.

The chain has TRBV30 and TRBJ1-2; 9 bases are shared with TRBD1. CDR1 GTSNPN and CDR2 SVGIG come from the germline V gene (reference sequence). CDR3 length: 15 amino acids. The junction had 7 bases not matched to a gene; V was cut back by 1 base and J by 4 bases. The CDR3 sequence: CAWSAWDREFYGYTF. The CDR3 DNA follows: TGTGCCTGGAGTGCCTGGGACAGGGAGTTCTATGGCTACACCTTC.

This clone was seen only once. CDR3 sequence reads: CATSRDFPSGWDYIVYEQYF. DNA for the CDR3: TGTGCCACCAGCAGAGATTTTCCTAGCGGGTGGGATTATATCGTCTACGAGCAGTACTTC. The chain employs TRBV15 and TRBJ2-7, with 8 bases lining up with TRBD2. Germline lookup yields CDR1 LNHNV and CDR2 YYDKDF (reference sequence). V shed 0 bases and J 3 bases; nucleotides not matched to a gene: 19. The CDR3 is 20 residues long. Full variable domain (remainder filled in from reference TRBV15 and TRBJ2-7): DAMVIQNPRYQVTQFGKPVTLSCSQTLNHNVMYWYQQKSSQAPKLLFHYYDKDFNNEADTPDNFQSRRPNTSFCFLDIRSPGLGDTAMYLCATSRDFPSGWDYIVYEQYFGPGTRLTVT.